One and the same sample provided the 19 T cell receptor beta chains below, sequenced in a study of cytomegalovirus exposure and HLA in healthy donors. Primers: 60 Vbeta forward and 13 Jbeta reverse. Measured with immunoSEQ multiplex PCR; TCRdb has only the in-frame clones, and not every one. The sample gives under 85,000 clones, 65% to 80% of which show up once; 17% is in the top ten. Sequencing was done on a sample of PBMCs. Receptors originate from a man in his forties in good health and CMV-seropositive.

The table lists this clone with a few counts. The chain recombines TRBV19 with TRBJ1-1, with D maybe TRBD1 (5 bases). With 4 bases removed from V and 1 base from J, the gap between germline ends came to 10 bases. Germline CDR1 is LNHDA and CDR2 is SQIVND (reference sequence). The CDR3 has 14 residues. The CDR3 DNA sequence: TGTGCCAGTAGTAACCAGGGTCCGAACACTGAAGCTTTCTTT. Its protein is CASSNQGPNTEAFF.

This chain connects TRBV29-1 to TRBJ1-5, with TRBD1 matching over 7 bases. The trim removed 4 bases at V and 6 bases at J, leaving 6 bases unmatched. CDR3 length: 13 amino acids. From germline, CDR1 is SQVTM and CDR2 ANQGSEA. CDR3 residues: CSVGAGGSQPQHF. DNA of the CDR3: TGCAGCGTTGGGGCAGGGGGTTCTCAGCCCCAGCATTTT.

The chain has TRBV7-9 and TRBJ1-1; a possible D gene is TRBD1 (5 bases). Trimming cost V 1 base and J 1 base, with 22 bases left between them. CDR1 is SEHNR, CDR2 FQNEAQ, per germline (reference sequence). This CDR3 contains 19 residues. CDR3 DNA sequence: TGTGCCAGCAGCTTAGGATTAGGGGCCCGATATATCCCGAACACTGAAGCTTTCTTT. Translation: CASSLGLGARYIPNTEAFF.

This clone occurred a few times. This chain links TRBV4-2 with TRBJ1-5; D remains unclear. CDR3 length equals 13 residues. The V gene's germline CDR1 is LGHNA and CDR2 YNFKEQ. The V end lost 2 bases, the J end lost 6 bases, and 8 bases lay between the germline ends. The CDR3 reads CASSQRGIQPQHF. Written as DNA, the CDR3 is TGTGCCAGCAGCCAAAGAGGGATTCAGCCCCAGCATTTT.

The CDR3 DNA is TGCGCCAGCAGCGTTACAGGGGACTATGGCTACACCTTC. It specifies CASSVTGDYGYTF. The chain recombines TRBV5-1 with TRBJ1-2, with 7 bases fitting TRBD1. This CDR3 has 13 amino acids. Trimming took 4 bases from V and 3 from J; bases not matched to a gene: 3. Germline V lookup: CDR1 SGHRS, CDR2 YFSETQ.

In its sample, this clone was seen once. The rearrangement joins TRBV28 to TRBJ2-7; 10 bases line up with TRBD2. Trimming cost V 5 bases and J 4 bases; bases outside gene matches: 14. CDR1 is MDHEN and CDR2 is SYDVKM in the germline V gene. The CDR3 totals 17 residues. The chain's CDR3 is CASSPPSGRGPHYEQYF. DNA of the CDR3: TGTGCCAGCAGTCCACCGAGCGGGAGGGGTCCCCATTACGAGCAGTACTTC. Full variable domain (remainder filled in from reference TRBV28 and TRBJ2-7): DVKVTQSSRYLVKRTGEKVFLECVQDMDHENMFWYRQDPGLGLRLIYFSYDVKMKEKGDIPEGYSVSREKKERFSLILESASTNQTSMYLCASSPPSGRGPHYEQYFGPGTRLTVT.

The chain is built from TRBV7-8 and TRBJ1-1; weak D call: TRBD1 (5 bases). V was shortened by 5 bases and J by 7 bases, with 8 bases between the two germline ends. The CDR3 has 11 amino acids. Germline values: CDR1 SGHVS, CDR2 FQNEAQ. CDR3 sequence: CASSLGGEAFF. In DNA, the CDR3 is TGTGCCAGCAGCCTCGGGGGTGAAGCTTTCTTT.

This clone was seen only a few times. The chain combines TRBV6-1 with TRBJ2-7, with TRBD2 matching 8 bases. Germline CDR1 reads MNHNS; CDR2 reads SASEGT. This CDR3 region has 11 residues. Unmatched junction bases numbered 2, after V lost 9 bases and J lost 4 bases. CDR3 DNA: TGTGCCAGGCGGGAGGTTTACGAGCAGTACTTC. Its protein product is CARREVYEQYF.

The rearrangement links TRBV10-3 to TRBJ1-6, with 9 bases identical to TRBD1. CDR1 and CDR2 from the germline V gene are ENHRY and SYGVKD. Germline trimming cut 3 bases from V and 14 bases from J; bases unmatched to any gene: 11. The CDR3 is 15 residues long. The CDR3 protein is CAISERTGDFLALHF. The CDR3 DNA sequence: TGTGCCATCAGTGAACGGACAGGGGATTTTTTGGCCCTCCACTTT.

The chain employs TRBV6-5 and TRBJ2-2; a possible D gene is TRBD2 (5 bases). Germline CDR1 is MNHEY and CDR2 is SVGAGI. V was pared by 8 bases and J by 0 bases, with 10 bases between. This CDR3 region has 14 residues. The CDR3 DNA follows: TGTGCCAGCGCCGGGGTCGCGAACACCGGGGAGCTGTTTTTT. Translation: CASAGVANTGELFF.

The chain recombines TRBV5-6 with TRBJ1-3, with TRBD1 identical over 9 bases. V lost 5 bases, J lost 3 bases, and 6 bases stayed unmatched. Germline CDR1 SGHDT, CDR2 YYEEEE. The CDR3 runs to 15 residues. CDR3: CASSSDRGYGNTIYF. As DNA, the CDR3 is TGTGCCAGCAGTTCGGACAGGGGATATGGAAACACCATATATTTT.

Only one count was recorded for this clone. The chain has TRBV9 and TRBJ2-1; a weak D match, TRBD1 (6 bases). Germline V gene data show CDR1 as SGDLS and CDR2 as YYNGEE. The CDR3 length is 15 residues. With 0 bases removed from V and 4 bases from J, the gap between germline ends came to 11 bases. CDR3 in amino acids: CASSVDMDRYNEQFF. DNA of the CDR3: TGTGCCAGCAGCGTAGATATGGACAGATACAATGAGCAGTTCTTC.

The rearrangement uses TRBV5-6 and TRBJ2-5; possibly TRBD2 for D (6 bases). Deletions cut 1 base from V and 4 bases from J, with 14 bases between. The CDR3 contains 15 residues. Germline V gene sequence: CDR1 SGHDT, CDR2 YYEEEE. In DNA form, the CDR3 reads TGTGCCAGCAGCTTGATACCGGGGAGGAGAGAGACCCAGTACTTC. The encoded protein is CASSLIPGRRETQYF.

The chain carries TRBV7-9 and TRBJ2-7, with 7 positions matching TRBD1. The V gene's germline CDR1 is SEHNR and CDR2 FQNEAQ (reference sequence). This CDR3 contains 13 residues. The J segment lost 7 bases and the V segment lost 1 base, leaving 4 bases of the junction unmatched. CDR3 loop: CASSLGDRREQYF. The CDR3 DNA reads TGTGCCAGCAGCTTAGGGGACAGAAGGGAGCAGTACTTC.

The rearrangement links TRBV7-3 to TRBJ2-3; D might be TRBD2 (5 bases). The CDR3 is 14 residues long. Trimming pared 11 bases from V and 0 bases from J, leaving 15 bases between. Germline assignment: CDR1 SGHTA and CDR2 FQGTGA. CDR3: CASRASPSTDTQYF. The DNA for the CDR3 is TGTGCCTCTCGGGCTAGCCCTAGCACAGATACGCAGTATTTT.

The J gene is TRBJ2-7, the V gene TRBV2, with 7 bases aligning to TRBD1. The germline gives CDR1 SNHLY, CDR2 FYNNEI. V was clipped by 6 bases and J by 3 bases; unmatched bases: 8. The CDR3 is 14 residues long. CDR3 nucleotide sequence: TGTGCCAGCAGGCCCGGGACAGTAAACTACGAGCAGTACTTC. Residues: CASRPGTVNYEQYF.

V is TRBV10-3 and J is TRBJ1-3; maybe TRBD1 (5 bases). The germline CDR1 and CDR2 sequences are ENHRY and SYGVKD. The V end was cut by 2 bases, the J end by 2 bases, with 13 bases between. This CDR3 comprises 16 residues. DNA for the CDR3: TGTGCCATCAGTGAGGTGAAGGGGCCGGCTGGAAACACCATATATTTT. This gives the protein CAISEVKGPAGNTIYF.

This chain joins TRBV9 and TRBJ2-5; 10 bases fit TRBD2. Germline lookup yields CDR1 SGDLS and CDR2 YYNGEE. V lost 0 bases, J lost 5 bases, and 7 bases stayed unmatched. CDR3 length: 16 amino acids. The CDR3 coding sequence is TGTGCCAGCAGCGTAGGAATAAGCGGGGGGGATGAGACCCAGTACTTC. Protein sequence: CASSVGISGGDETQYF.

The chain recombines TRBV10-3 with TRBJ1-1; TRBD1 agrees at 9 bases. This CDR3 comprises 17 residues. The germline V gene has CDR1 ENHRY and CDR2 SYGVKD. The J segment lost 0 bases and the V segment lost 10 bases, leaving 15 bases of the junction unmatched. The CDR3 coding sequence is TGTGCCACGCGGGTTCGAGGGACAGGGTCCATGAACACTGAAGCTTTCTTT. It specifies CATRVRGTGSMNTEAFF.